Below, 7 T cell receptor beta chains from the same sample are listed, as sequenced in a study of blood T cell repertoires in COVID-19. The protocol was immunoSEQ multiplex PCR, while the TCRdb copy is restricted to in-frame clones and leaves out a portion. The table shows about 250,000 clones, with about 83% occurring only once. Sequencing was done on a sample of PBMCs or T cells enriched from blood (not recorded which). The receptors shown here come from a woman aged 40 to 50 who had been exposed to COVID-19.

This chain connects TRBV2 to TRBJ1-1; 8 nucleotides line up with TRBD1. Germline V gives CDR1 SNHLY, CDR2 FYNNEI. V lost 4 bases and J lost 4; bases outside the gene matches: 8. This CDR3 has 15 residues. The CDR3 DNA reads as TGTGCCAGCAGTGCGCAGGGGGCGCAGGGCACTGAAGCTTTCTTT. Protein product: CASSAQGAQGTEAFF. Combining the CDR3 with reference TRBV2 and TRBJ1-1 gives the whole variable domain EPEVTQTPSHQVTQMGQEVILRCVPISNHLYFYWYRQILGQKVEFLVSFYNNEISEKSEIFDDQFSVERPDGSNFTLKIRSTKLEDSAMYFCASSAQGAQGTEAFFGQGTRLTVV.

The J gene is TRBJ1-2, the V gene TRBV4-3, with D tentatively TRBD1 (5 bases). There are 14 residues in the CDR3. Germline V gene sequence: CDR1 LGHNA, CDR2 YSLEER. Trimming took off 0 bases at V and 8 bases at J, with 13 bases between the two ends. CDR3 nucleotides: TGCGCCAGCAGCCAAGAGGCGTCAGGGTGGGGCTACACCTTC. Translating it yields CASSQEASGWGYTF.

The chain joins TRBV4-2 to TRBJ2-5; 11 bases line up with TRBD1. This CDR3 contains 16 residues. The J segment lost 4 bases and the V segment lost 0 bases, leaving 4 bases of the junction unmatched. The germline V gene encodes CDR1 LGHNA and CDR2 YNFKEQ. DNA for the CDR3: TGTGCCAGCAGCCAAGATCCCGGGACAGGGGGAGAGACCCAGTACTTC. It codes for CASSQDPGTGGETQYF.

This chain uses TRBV7-3 with TRBJ2-1; 10 positions match TRBD2. This CDR3 spans 15 amino acids. With 5 bases clipped from V and 4 bases from J, the junction kept 5 bases outside the gene matches. Germline V gene sequence: CDR1 SGHTA, CDR2 FQGTGA. CDR3 loop: CASSQRGGGYNEQFF. In DNA form, the CDR3 reads TGTGCCAGCAGCCAGCGGGGGGGCGGATACAATGAGCAGTTCTTC.

This chain joins TRBV30 and TRBJ1-3, with unresolved D. The CDR3 is 19 residues long. Trimming removed 1 base at V and 1 base at J, with 23 bases between. Germline values: CDR1 GTSNPN, CDR2 SVGIG (reference sequence). CDR3: CAWSASGSVNAASGNTIYF. In DNA form, the CDR3 reads TGTGCCTGGAGTGCGTCGGGATCTGTAAATGCGGCTTCTGGAAACACCATATATTTT.

The chain links TRBV7-3 to TRBJ1-1; 7 bases align to TRBD1. The germline CDR1 and CDR2 sequences are SGHTA and FQGTGA. Trimming removed 5 bases from V and 4 bases from J; junction bases left unmatched: 7. The CDR3 consists of 14 residues. This chain's CDR3 is CASSLDRSGTEAFF. The CDR3 DNA reads as TGTGCCAGCAGCCTGGACAGGAGTGGCACTGAAGCTTTCTTT.

The chain joins TRBV6-2 or TRBV6-3 to TRBJ1-2; tentatively, D is TRBD1 (6 bases). The V gene lost 0 bases and the J gene lost 6 bases, with 14 bases spanning the gap. The CDR3 is made up of 15 amino acids. Germline-derived CDR1 and CDR2 are MNHEY and SVGEGT. The chain's CDR3 is CASSYSSRGGDGYTF. CDR3 nucleotide sequence: TGTGCCAGCAGTTACTCGTCTAGAGGGGGAGATGGCTACACCTTC.